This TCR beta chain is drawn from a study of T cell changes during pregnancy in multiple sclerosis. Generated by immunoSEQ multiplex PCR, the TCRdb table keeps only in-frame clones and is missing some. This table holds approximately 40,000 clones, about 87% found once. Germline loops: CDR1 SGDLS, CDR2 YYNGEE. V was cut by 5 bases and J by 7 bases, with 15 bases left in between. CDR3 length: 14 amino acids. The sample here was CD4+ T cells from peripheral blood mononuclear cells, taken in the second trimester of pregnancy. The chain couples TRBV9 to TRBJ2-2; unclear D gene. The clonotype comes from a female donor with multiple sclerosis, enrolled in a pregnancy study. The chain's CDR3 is CASRQVATNGELFF. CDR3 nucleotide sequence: TGTGCCAGCAGGCAAGTTGCAACAAACGGGGAGCTGTTTTTT.